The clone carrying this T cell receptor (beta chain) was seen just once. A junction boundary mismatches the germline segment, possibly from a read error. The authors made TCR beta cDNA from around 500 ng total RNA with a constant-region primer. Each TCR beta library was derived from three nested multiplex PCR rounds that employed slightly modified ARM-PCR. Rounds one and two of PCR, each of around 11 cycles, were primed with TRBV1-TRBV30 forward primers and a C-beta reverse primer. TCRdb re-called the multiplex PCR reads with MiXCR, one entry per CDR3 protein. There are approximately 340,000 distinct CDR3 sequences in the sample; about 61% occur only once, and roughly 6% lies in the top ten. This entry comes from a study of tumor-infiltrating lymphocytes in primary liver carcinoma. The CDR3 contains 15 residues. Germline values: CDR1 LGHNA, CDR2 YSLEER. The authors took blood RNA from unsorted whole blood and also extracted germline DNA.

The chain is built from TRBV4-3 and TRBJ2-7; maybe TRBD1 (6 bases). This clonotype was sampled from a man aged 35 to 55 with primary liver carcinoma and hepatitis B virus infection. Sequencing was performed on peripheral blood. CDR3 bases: TGCGCCAGCAGACAAGTAAGGCAGGGGACCTACGAGCAGTATTTC. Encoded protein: CASRQVRQGTYEQYF.